Below, 27 T cell receptor beta chains from the same sample are listed, as sequenced in a study of blood T cell repertoires in COVID-19. Clones were read by immunoSEQ multiplex PCR, and TCRdb kept only the in-frame ones, dropping some. The profile covers under 200,000 clones, with around 80% appearing a single time and around 20% taken by the ten largest. Sequencing was done on a sample of PBMCs or T cells enriched from blood (not recorded which). The receptors here all came from a woman in her seventies in a cohort exposed to, infected with or recovered from COVID-19 (not recorded which).

The count of this clone is one. The chain combines TRBV27 with TRBJ2-5; TRBD1 aligns across 11 bases. Germline V gene sequence: CDR1 MNHEY, CDR2 SMNVEV (reference sequence). The CDR3 runs 13 residues. The junction had 5 bases not matched to a gene; V was cut back by 10 bases and J by 4 bases. CDR3 DNA sequence: TGTGCCACCGCCGGGACAGGGGGAGAGACCCAGTACTTC. This translates into CATAGTGGETQYF.

J is TRBJ2-7 and V is TRBV5-1; D perhaps matches TRBD1 (6 bases). The CDR3 has 15 residues. In germline, CDR1 is SGHRS, CDR2 YFSETQ. Trimming cost V 4 bases and J 0 bases, with 14 bases left between them. The CDR3 bases are TGCGCCAGCAGCCAGAGCGCAGGGGCCTCCTACGAGCAGTACTTC. Residues: CASSQSAGASYEQYF.

This chain connects TRBV5-5 to TRBJ1-1; D not resolved. V lost 5 bases to trimming and J lost 0 bases, with 11 bases between them. The CDR3 is 14 amino acids. CDR1 and CDR2 (germline): SGHKS, YYEKEE (reference sequence). The chain's CDR3 is CASSSSTMNTEAFF. The CDR3 DNA reads as TGTGCCAGCAGTAGTTCAACTATGAACACTGAAGCTTTCTTT.

This clone was picked up one time. The chain has TRBV7-2 and TRBJ1-6, with TRBD1 identical over 7 bases. CDR3 length: 16 residues. Germline V gene sequence: CDR1 SGHTA, CDR2 FQGNSA. Losses at the gene ends were 3 bases for V and 9 bases for J; bases not matched to a gene: 11. The CDR3, as DNA: TGTGCCAGCAGCTTCTCAACCCCGCAGGGGGGTTCACCCCTCCACTTT. Translated: CASSFSTPQGGSPLHF.

V usage is TRBV4-1 and J usage is TRBJ1-2; TRBD1 matches at 8 bases. The CDR3 is made up of 14 amino acids. J gave up 5 bases and V 0 bases, and 2 bases lay outside the gene matches. CDR1 MGHRA and CDR2 YSYEKL come from the germline V gene. The CDR3 is CASSQDRGLYGYTF. CDR3 DNA: TGCGCCAGCAGCCAAGACAGGGGGCTTTATGGCTACACCTTC.

The rearrangement links TRBV11-2 to TRBJ1-4, with 7 bases matching TRBD1. The CDR3 runs 18 residues. With V trimmed by 5 bases and J by 2 bases, 14 bases remained unmatched. In germline, CDR1 is SGHAT, CDR2 FQNNGV. CDR3 loop: CASSPHPTGLSTNEKLFF. Here the CDR3 DNA reads TGTGCCAGCAGCCCGCACCCGACAGGGTTGTCCACTAATGAAAAACTGTTTTTT.

V is TRBV29-1 and J is TRBJ2-1; tentatively, D is TRBD2 (6 bases). This CDR3 comprises 14 residues. Trimming stripped 7 bases from V and 4 bases from J, with 17 bases between. The germline V gene encodes CDR1 SQVTM and CDR2 ANQGSEA. CDR3 sequence (DNA): TGCAGCGCCCCCGAAGGAGGGAGTTACAATGAGCAGTTCTTC. It yields the protein CSAPEGGSYNEQFF.

The chain couples TRBV5-5 to TRBJ1-6; a possible D gene is TRBD1 (6 bases). Germline CDR1 is SGHKS and CDR2 is YYEKEE (reference sequence). Trimming stripped 5 bases from V and 6 bases from J, with 30 bases between. The CDR3 has 20 amino acids. The chain's CDR3 is CASSTAIQGPYLSINSPLHF. The CDR3 bases are TGTGCCAGCAGTACGGCTATTCAGGGGCCTTACCTCTCTATTAATTCACCCCTCCACTTT.

The chain is built from TRBV23-1 and TRBJ2-7, with 8 bases lining up with TRBD1. TRBV23-1 is an ORF for which the function is uncertain. With 0 bases clipped from V and 3 bases from J, the junction kept 7 bases outside the gene matches. The CDR3 sequence is 16 residues long. CDR3 amino acids: CASSQSGQDDLYEQYF. CDR3 sequence (DNA): TGCGCCAGCAGTCAATCGGGACAGGACGACCTCTACGAGCAGTACTTC.

As concerns this clone: Compared with germline, one end of the junction differs, possibly owing to a read error. The gene calls are TRBV6-2 or TRBV6-3 and TRBJ2-7, with 8 bases fitting TRBD2. CDR3 size: 12 residues. Per the germline V gene, CDR1 is MNHEY and CDR2 is SVGEGT. The CDR3 nucleotides are TGTGCCAGCAGCTCCCCGCGGGGGGAAAAGGACTTC. Its translation: CASSSPRGEKDF.

As for this clone: This sample also contains other DNA sequences that code for the same CDR3. The chain links TRBV28 to TRBJ2-7; perhaps TRBD1 as D (6 bases). The CDR3 is 13 residues long. Germline CDR1 is MDHEN and CDR2 is SYDVKM. The germline V and J ends were trimmed by 5 bases and 3 bases, with 11 bases remaining between them. The CDR3 loop reads CASSPGQSYEQYF. CDR3 sequence (DNA): TGTGCCAGCAGTCCTGGACAGAGCTACGAGCAGTACTTC.

This chain links TRBV2 with TRBJ2-3; D is unresolved. Germline V gene lookup returns CDR1 SNHLY and CDR2 FYNNEI. There are 14 residues in the CDR3. V lost 5 bases and J lost 6, with 15 bases in between. The DNA of the CDR3 is TGTGCCAGCAGTCCCCATTCGAACCAGGATACGCAGTATTTT. Translation: CASSPHSNQDTQYF.

Only a few counts were recorded for this clone. The gene calls are TRBV15 and TRBJ2-5, with TRBD2 matching over 12 bases. The CDR3 loop spans 15 amino acids. After removal of 6 bases from V and 7 bases from J, the junction contained 9 bases not matched to a gene. Germline V lookup: CDR1 LNHNV, CDR2 YYDKDF (reference sequence). In nucleotides, the CDR3 is TGTGCCACCAGGATTGGACTAGCGGGAAGGGGGACCCAGTACTTC. This encodes CATRIGLAGRGTQYF.

The chain is built from TRBV27 and TRBJ1-4; 7 positions match TRBD1. This CDR3 is 15 amino acids long. Germline V gives CDR1 MNHEY, CDR2 SMNVEV (reference sequence). V dropped 1 base and J dropped 8; count of bases not matched to a gene: 7. CDR3 sequence: CASSLLTGAQEKLFF. The DNA of the CDR3 is TGTGCCAGCAGTTTATTAACAGGGGCACAGGAAAAACTGTTTTTT.

The chain employs TRBV30 and TRBJ2-1, with D perhaps TRBD1 (6 bases). CDR1 and CDR2 from the germline V gene are GTSNPN and SVGIG (reference sequence). Trimming shortened V by 0 bases and J by 5 bases, and 11 bases separated the two germline ends. This CDR3 has 14 residues. CDR3 in DNA: TGTGCCTGGAGTGTACAGGACAGACACAATGAGCAGTTCTTC. This sequence encodes CAWSVQDRHNEQFF.

V gene TRBV9 combines with J gene TRBJ2-3; the D is unclear. Germline CDR1 SGDLS, CDR2 YYNGEE. This CDR3 has 15 amino acids. The V end was cut by 3 bases, the J end by 0 bases, with 11 bases between. CDR3 in DNA: TGTGCCAGCAGCGCTTATGGTACTAGCACAGATACGCAGTATTTT. Translated, it gives CASSAYGTSTDTQYF.

The chain joins TRBV5-1 to TRBJ2-5, with TRBD2 as a possible D gene (6 bases). Germline V gives CDR1 SGHRS, CDR2 YFSETQ. V was clipped by 6 bases and J by 5 bases, with 20 bases between them. CDR3 size: 15 residues. CDR3 sequence (DNA): TGCGCCAGCATCAGTAGCGGCCGGAGTGGGGAGACCCAGTACTTC. Protein: CASISSGRSGETQYF.

This rearrangement joins TRBV10-3 to TRBJ2-7; a possible D gene is TRBD2 (7 bases). Trimming removed 5 bases from V and 3 bases from J, with 14 bases in between. CDR1 is ENHRY and CDR2 is SYGVKD in the germline V gene. This CDR3 region has 14 residues. CDR3 DNA sequence: TGTGCCATCAGTCCAGGGAGGGGGTACTACGAGCAGTACTTC. This translates into CAISPGRGYYEQYF.

V and J are TRBV11-3 and TRBJ2-1; 9 nucleotides line up with TRBD2. The germline gives CDR1 SGHNT, CDR2 YENEEA. The CDR3 length is 14 residues. Unmatched junction bases numbered 5, after V lost 1 base and J lost 10 bases. The CDR3 is CASSLVAGAVEQFF. The CDR3 DNA sequence: TGTGCCAGCAGCTTAGTAGCGGGGGCCGTCGAGCAGTTCTTC.

This clone was seen only a few times. CDR3 sequence: CATSREANTGELFF. The CDR3 DNA follows: TGTGCCACCTCGAGGGAGGCGAACACCGGGGAGCTGTTTTTT. The gene calls are TRBV24-1 and TRBJ2-2; D might be TRBD2 (6 bases). Trimming pared 9 bases from V and 0 bases from J, leaving 10 bases between. The germline CDR1 and CDR2 sequences are KGHDR and SFDVKD. The CDR3 has 14 amino acids.

The chain recombines TRBV6-5 with TRBJ2-3; TRBD1 agrees at 11 bases. The CDR3 is 13 amino acids. The germline gives CDR1 MNHEY, CDR2 SVGAGI. With 11 bases clipped from V and 4 bases from J, the junction kept 5 bases outside the gene matches. In DNA form, the CDR3 reads TGTGCCGGCCGGACAGGGGGCTCAGATACGCAGTATTTT. Its protein is CAGRTGGSDTQYF.

The chain links TRBV9 to TRBJ2-5; 14 bases match TRBD2. The germline gives CDR1 SGDLS, CDR2 YYNGEE. J gave up 5 bases and V 3 bases, and 6 bases lay outside the gene matches. There are 16 residues in the CDR3. CDR3 nucleotides: TGTGCCAGCAGCGCGACGGGACTAGCGGGAGTTGAGACCCAGTACTTC. Protein: CASSATGLAGVETQYF.

The chain combines TRBV5-1 with TRBJ2-7; possible D gene TRBD2, 6 bases. Looked up from germline, CDR1 is SGHRS and CDR2 is YFSETQ. V was trimmed by 4 bases and J by 2 bases, leaving 19 bases between them. This CDR3 has 16 amino acids. The CDR3 sequence is CASSPLHGGGAYEQYF. The CDR3 nucleotides read TGCGCCAGCAGCCCTCTCCATGGAGGAGGGGCCTACGAGCAGTACTTC. Using reference TRBV5-1 and TRBJ2-7 for the parts outside the CDR3, the full variable domain is KAGVTQTPRYLIKTRGQQVTLSCSPISGHRSVSWYQQTPGQGLQFLFEYFSETQRNKGNFPGRFSGRQFSNSRSEMNVSTLELGDSALYLCASSPLHGGGAYEQYFGPGTRLTVT.

This clone was counted only a few times. The CDR3: CASSYSYRGMRSPLHF. In nucleotides, the CDR3 is TGTGCCAGCAGTTACTCTTACAGGGGGATGCGTTCACCCCTCCACTTT. V usage is TRBV6-5 and J usage is TRBJ1-6, with TRBD1 matching 8 bases. The CDR3 extends over 16 amino acids. CDR1 is MNHEY, CDR2 SVGAGI, per germline. V trimming: 0 bases; J trimming: 9 bases; junction bases outside the gene matches: 7.

This chain joins TRBV2 and TRBJ2-3; the match to TRBD2 covers 11 bases. The CDR3 contains 14 residues. The germline CDR1 and CDR2 sequences are SNHLY and FYNNEI. V lost 8 bases and J lost 4; bases outside the gene matches: 5. CDR3 in DNA: TGTGCCAGCCAACTAGCGGGAGTCGCAGATACGCAGTATTTT. Amino acids: CASQLAGVADTQYF.

The chain has TRBV2 and TRBJ2-1; D gene ambiguous. Between the trimmed V and J ends, which lost 0 bases and 9 bases, there was a span of 9 bases. From germline, CDR1 is SNHLY and CDR2 FYNNEI. The length of the CDR3 is 13 residues. CDR3 sequence: CASSEALSGEQFF. The CDR3 DNA sequence: TGTGCCAGCAGTGAAGCGCTTTCGGGTGAGCAGTTCTTC.

The genes are TRBV7-9 and TRBJ2-1, with 9 positions matching TRBD2. This CDR3 comprises 13 residues. The V gene end was trimmed by 1 base and the J gene end by 16 bases; junction bases not matched to a gene: 8. CDR1 and CDR2 from the germline V gene are SEHNR and FQNEAQ (reference sequence). In DNA, the CDR3 is TGTGCCAGCAGCTTAGTTCATAGCGGGAGTAACTTCTTC. This gives the protein CASSLVHSGSNFF.